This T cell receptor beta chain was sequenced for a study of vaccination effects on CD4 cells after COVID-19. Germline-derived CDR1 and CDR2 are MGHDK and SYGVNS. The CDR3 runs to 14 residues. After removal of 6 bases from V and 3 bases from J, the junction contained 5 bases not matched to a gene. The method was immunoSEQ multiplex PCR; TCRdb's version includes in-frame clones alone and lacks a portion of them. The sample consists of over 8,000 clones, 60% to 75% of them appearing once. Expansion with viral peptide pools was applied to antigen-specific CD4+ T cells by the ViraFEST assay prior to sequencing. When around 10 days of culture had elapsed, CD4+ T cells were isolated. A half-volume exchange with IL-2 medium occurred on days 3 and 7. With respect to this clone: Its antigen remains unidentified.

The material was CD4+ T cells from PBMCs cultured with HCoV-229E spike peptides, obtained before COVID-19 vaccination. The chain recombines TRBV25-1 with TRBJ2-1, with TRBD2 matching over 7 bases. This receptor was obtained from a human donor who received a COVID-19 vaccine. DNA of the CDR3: TGTGCCAGCAGCCGAACTAGCGACTACAATGAGCAGTTCTTC. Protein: CASSRTSDYNEQFF.